These T cell receptor beta chains were read from a single sample in a study of blood T cell repertoires in COVID-19. Data came from immunoSEQ multiplex PCR; TCRdb stores just in-frame clones and leaves some out. The sample lists over 110,000 clones, 80% to 85% occurring once. Sequenced input: PBMCs or T cells enriched from blood (not recorded which). These receptors came from a man aged 40-49 years with acute COVID-19. The CDR3 runs from the conserved cysteine through the conserved F or W. A D gene is named only where the DNA matches it firmly. Clone size is not always given. Where it is, it says once, few, many or a class for expanded clones.

J | D | size | V | CDR3 | DNA
TRBJ2-7 | . | . | TRBV27 | CASSTFLAAVSYEQYF | TGTGCCAGCAGTACTTTTCTGGCAGCGGTGTCCTACGAGCAGTACTTC
TRBJ1-2 | . | few | TRBV4-3 | CASSPLSGRNYGYTF | TGCGCCAGCAGCCCTTTAAGCGGCAGGAACTATGGCTACACCTTC
TRBJ2-1 | TRBD2 | . | TRBV6-6 | CASSYSGGLLRYTSGRRLEQFF | TGTGCCAGCAGCTACAGCGGCGGACTACTAAGGTATACTAGCGGGAGAAGGCTTGAGCAGTTCTTC
TRBJ2-1 | . | . | TRBV15 | CATSRDGTNEQFF | TGTGCCACCAGCAGAGATGGCACCAATGAGCAGTTCTTC
TRBJ2-3 | TRBD2 | . | TRBV2 | CASSSTSGSADTQYF | TGTGCCAGCAGTTCGACTAGCGGGAGTGCAGATACGCAGTATTTT
TRBJ1-4 | . | . | TRBV5-4 | CASSLTGNEKLFF | TGTGCCAGCAGCTTGACGGGGAATGAAAAACTGTTTTTT
TRBJ2-1 | TRBD2 | . | TRBV6-5 | CASSYRLAGDYNEQFF | TGTGCCAGCAGTTACAGACTAGCGGGGGATTACAATGAGCAGTTCTTC
TRBJ2-7 | TRBD1 | once | TRBV10-3 | CAIRGGQEEGEQYF | TGTGCCATCAGGGGGGGACAGGAGGAGGGCGAGCAGTACTTC
TRBJ2-3 | TRBD2 | . | TRBV5-8 | CASSYAGATSTDTQYF | TGTGCCAGCAGCTATGCGGGAGCGACTAGCACAGATACGCAGTATTTT
TRBJ1-1 | TRBD1 | . | TRBV4-2 | CASSLGQGAEAFF | TGTGCCAGCAGCCTCGGACAGGGGGCCGAAGCTTTCTTT
TRBJ1-1 | . | . | TRBV11-3 | CASSPTVYTEAFF | TGTGCCAGCAGCCCTACAGTTTACACTGAAGCTTTCTTT
TRBJ1-2 | . | few | TRBV2 | CASSEGTNYGYTF | TGTGCCAGCAGTGAAGGGACAAACTATGGCTACACCTTC
TRBJ2-2 | . | . | TRBV9 | CASSVGLNTGELFF | TGTGCCAGCAGCGTAGGTCTAAACACCGGGGAGCTGTTTTTT
TRBJ1-1 | TRBD1 | . | TRBV5-1 | CASSRLTGSSGMNTEAFF | TGCGCCAGCAGCAGATTGACAGGGTCCTCGGGAATGAACACTGAAGCTTTCTTT
TRBJ2-7 | TRBD1 | once | TRBV27 | CASRKGQGIHEQYF | TGTGCCAGCAGGAAGGGACAGGGTATCCACGAGCAGTACTTC
TRBJ1-4 | TRBD1 | . | TRBV5-5 | CASRSPTGQGKLFF | TGTGCCAGCAGATCCCCGACAGGGCAGGGAAAACTGTTTTTT
TRBJ2-7 | . | . | TRBV25-1 | CASSSGTPPYEQYF | TGTGCCAGCAGCTCCGGGACACCCCCCTACGAGCAGTACTTC
TRBJ2-7 | . | few | TRBV5-4 | CVPLVHNEQYF | TGTGTCCCTTTGGTACATAACGAGCAGTACTTC
TRBJ1-6 | . | . | TRBV4-3 | CASSQDKGGNSPLHF | TGCGCCAGCAGCCAAGATAAGGGAGGAAATTCACCCCTCCACTTT
TRBJ2-2 | . | . | TRBV29-1 | CSVRRGGELFF | TGCAGCGTCCGGCGGGGCGGGGAGCTGTTTTTT
TRBJ2-1 | . | . | TRBV7-9 | CASKIGGQYNEQFF | TGTGCCAGCAAAATCGGGGGACAGTACAATGAGCAGTTCTTC
TRBJ2-1 | . | . | TRBV27 | CASSSVVINEQFF | TGTGCCAGCAGTAGCGTGGTAATCAATGAGCAGTTCTTC
TRBJ1-3 | TRBD1 | . | TRBV9 | CASSVAVAGGHSGNTIYF | TGTGCCAGCAGCGTAGCTGTGGCAGGGGGCCACTCTGGAAACACCATATATTTT
TRBJ2-1 | TRBD1 | . | TRBV15 | CATSRGQGSASARYIEQFF | TGTGCCACCAGCAGAGGACAGGGTTCCGCTAGTGCAAGGTACATTGAGCAGTTCTTC
TRBJ1-2 | . | once | TRBV5-6 | CASTPWPGDYGYTF | TGTGCCAGCACCCCGTGGCCAGGTGACTATGGCTACACCTTC
TRBJ2-7 | . | . | TRBV7-9 | CASSLLVSENYEQYF | TGTGCCAGCAGCTTACTAGTAAGCGAAAACTACGAGCAGTACTTC
TRBJ1-5 | . | . | TRBV30 | CAWSVGGSRPQHF | TGTGCCTGGAGTGTAGGGGGTTCTCGGCCCCAGCATTTT
TRBJ2-2 | TRBD2 | few | TRBV7-2 | CASSLGTRGGTGELFF | TGTGCCAGCAGCTTAGGAACTCGCGGGGGGACCGGGGAGCTGTTTTTT
TRBJ1-1 | . | . | TRBV9 | CASSVGQGGTEAFF | TGTGCCAGCAGTGTTGGGCAGGGAGGCACTGAAGCTTTCTTT
TRBJ2-1 | . | . | TRBV5-1 | CASSPNEANEQFF | TGCGCCAGCAGCCCGAATGAGGCCAATGAGCAGTTCTTC
TRBJ1-1 | . | . | TRBV9 | CASSLSRMNTEAFF | TGTGCCAGCAGCCTGAGTAGAATGAACACTGAAGCTTTCTTT
TRBJ1-4 | . | . | TRBV30 | CAWSFGGLEEKLFF | TGTGCCTGGAGTTTTGGGGGGTTAGAGGAAAAACTGTTTTTT
TRBJ2-3 | TRBD1 | once | TRBV19 | CASSIDGTGEEHTQYF | TGTGCCAGTAGTATAGACGGGACAGGGGAGGAACATACGCAGTATTTT
TRBJ1-5 | . | . | TRBV13 | CASSRVRGPQHF | TGTGCCAGCAGCCGCGTTAGAGGGCCCCAGCATTTT
TRBJ1-4 | . | . | TRBV9 | CASSALTGRSEKLFF | TGTGCCAGCAGCGCCCTAACAGGGCGGAGTGAAAAACTGTTTTTT
TRBJ1-4 | . | . | TRBV3-1/TRBV3-2 | CASSQAYGHGEEKLFF | TGTGCCAGCAGCCAAGCATACGGTCACGGGGAGGAAAAACTGTTTTTT
TRBJ1-2 | . | . | TRBV6-1 | CASSDRNYGYTF | TGTGCCAGCAGTGACAGAAACTATGGCTACACCTTC
TRBJ2-1 | TRBD1 | . | TRBV5-6 | CASISTGAPYNEQFF | TGTGCCAGCATCTCTACAGGGGCACCCTACAATGAGCAGTTCTTC
TRBJ2-7 | TRBD2 | . | TRBV30 | CAWRNSGTVDEQYF | TGTGCCTGGAGAAATAGCGGGACTGTCGACGAGCAGTACTTC
TRBJ1-4 | TRBD1 | . | TRBV28 | CASSLPVPGQDNEKLFF | TGTGCCAGCAGTTTACCAGTACCGGGACAGGATAATGAAAAACTGTTTTTT
TRBJ2-7 | TRBD2 | . | TRBV19 | CASSMTSGGDEQYF | TGTGCCAGTAGTATGACTAGCGGGGGTGACGAGCAGTACTTC
TRBJ2-7 | . | few | TRBV6-4 | CASSDSWASEQYF | TGTGCCAGCAGTGACTCTTGGGCCTCCGAGCAGTACTTC
TRBJ2-2 | TRBD1 | . | TRBV28 | CASSSTGGSGELFF | TGTGCCAGCAGTTCGACAGGGGGCTCCGGGGAGCTGTTTTTT
TRBJ2-7 | . | few | TRBV5-1 | CASSPQRGSYEQYF | TGCGCCAGCAGCCCCCAGAGAGGCTCCTACGAGCAGTACTTC
TRBJ2-3 | TRBD2 | . | TRBV5-6 | CASSLATSGGHF | TGTGCCAGCAGCTTGGCTACTAGCGGGGGTCATTTT